The present TCR beta chain was sequenced within a study of T-cell reconstitution after alpha-beta-depleted transplantation in children. CDR1 KGHSY and CDR2 FQNENV come from the germline V gene. The CDR3 has 14 residues. V was cut by 4 bases and J by 6 bases, with 12 bases left in between. As it was prepared, the TCRbeta library received unique molecular identifiers. TCRdb processed the PCR reads anew with MiXCR; each CDR3 protein has one entry. The sample lists almost 500,000 distinct CDR3 sequences; around an eighth were seen once. The chain uses TRBV16 and TRBJ2-2; possible D gene TRBD2, 5 bases. The sequence came from a human donor who donated a stem cell graft to a child with combined immunodeficiency. The material was PBMCs from the stem cell graft donor, obtained from the stem cell graft. CDR3: CASSLDSFSGELFF. For the CDR3, the DNA is TGTGCCAGCAGCCTGGACTCTTTTTCCGGGGAGCTGTTTTTT.